Sequencing of this T cell receptor (beta chain) was carried out in a study of beta chain features in type 1 diabetes. Across the study: Patients shared similar age, gender and cell yields with healthy donors.

Reverse transcription of all isolated RNA meant that expressed TCRB transcripts were sequenced. Produced via immunoSEQ multiplex PCR; TCRdb's table is partial and in-frame only. The repertoire consists of hundreds of thousands of clones, with about 12% occurring once and the leading ten covering 0.015% to 0.02%. About this clone itself: Its specificity is not known.

Study-wide results and limits: The analysis here could not establish whether HLA type shapes TCRB rearrangement.

The CDR3 extends over 20 amino acids. V was clipped by 5 bases and J by 0 bases, with 23 bases between them. Germline-derived CDR1 and CDR2 are MNHEY and SMNVEV (reference sequence). The receptor was isolated from a man between 18 and 29 years old in good health. The specimen sequenced was naive CD4+ T cells from blood. V is TRBV27 and J is TRBJ2-6, with D tentatively TRBD1 (5 bases). The CDR3 protein is CASSPLGTGRLSSGANVLTF. CDR3 DNA sequence: TGTGCCAGCAGTCCCCTTGGAACAGGCCGTCTCAGCTCTGGGGCCAACGTCCTGACTTTC.